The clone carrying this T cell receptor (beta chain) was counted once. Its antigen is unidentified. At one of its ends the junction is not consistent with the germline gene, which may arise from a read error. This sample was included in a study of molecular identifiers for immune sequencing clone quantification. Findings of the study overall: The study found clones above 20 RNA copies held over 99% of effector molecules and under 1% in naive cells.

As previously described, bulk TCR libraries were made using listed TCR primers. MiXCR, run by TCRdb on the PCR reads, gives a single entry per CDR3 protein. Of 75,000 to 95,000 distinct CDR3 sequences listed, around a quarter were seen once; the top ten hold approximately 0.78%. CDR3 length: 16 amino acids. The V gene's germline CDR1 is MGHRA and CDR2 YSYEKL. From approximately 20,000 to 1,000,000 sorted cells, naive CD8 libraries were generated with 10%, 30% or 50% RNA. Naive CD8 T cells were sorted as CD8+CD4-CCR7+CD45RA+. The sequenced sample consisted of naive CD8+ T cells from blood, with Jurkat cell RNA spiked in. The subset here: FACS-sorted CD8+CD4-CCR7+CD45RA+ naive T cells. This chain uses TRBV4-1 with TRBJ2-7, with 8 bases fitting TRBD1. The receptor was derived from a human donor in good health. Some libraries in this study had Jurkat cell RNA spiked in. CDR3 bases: TGCGCCAGCAGCCAAGGTTTCGGGACAGGCTCCTACGCGCAGTACTTC. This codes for CASSQGFGTGSYAQYF.